This TCR beta chain is drawn from a study of cytomegalovirus exposure and HLA in healthy donors. Study details: Later, an analysis reported that the 130 or so validation repertoires had used the same platform as the approximately 670 first-cohort repertoires.

Sequenced by immunoSEQ multiplex PCR; TCRdb stores in-frame clones only, minus some. The sample gives roughly 150,000 clones, about 86% of which show up once; roughly 6% is in the top ten. This sequence was found in a woman between 25 and 40 years old in good health and CMV-seronegative. The sample taken for sequencing was PBMCs.

The CDR3 sequence is CASSLSLPNTGELFF. For the CDR3, the DNA is TGTGCCAGCAGCTTATCATTACCTAACACCGGGGAGCTGTTTTTT. The chain has TRBV7-9 and TRBJ2-2; no reliable D call. Trimming stripped 2 bases from V and 2 bases from J, with 9 bases between. CDR1 and CDR2 from the germline V gene are SEHNR and FQNEAQ (reference sequence). There are 15 residues in the CDR3.